The 3 T cell receptor beta chains in this list originate from one sample, sequenced in a study of control samples from healthy donors and cancer patients. Some clones are missing from TCRdb's copy, which holds only in-frame ones; the method was immunoSEQ multiplex PCR. The sample consists of about 220,000 clones, about 94% of them appearing once. The sample was blood. The source of these receptors is a man in his forties or fifties in good health.

The chain combines TRBV27 with TRBJ2-4; D is perhaps TRBD1 (6 bases). The germline gives CDR1 MNHEY, CDR2 SMNVEV (reference sequence). V was shortened by 7 bases and J by 6 bases, with 10 bases between the two germline ends. CDR3 size: 12 residues. The CDR3 here is CASMEQGNIQYF. DNA for the CDR3: TGTGCCAGCATGGAACAGGGAAACATTCAGTACTTC.

The V and J genes are TRBV7-2 and TRBJ2-7, with D perhaps TRBD2 (5 bases). The CDR3 length is 14 residues. Germline loops: CDR1 SGHTA, CDR2 FQGNSA. The V gene lost 6 bases and the J gene lost 0 bases, with 12 bases spanning the gap. CDR3 region: CASRNTGTSYEQYF. CDR3 nucleotide sequence: TGTGCCAGCAGAAACACGGGAACCTCCTACGAGCAGTACTTC.

A single count supports this clone. This rearrangement joins TRBV28 to TRBJ1-2; D possibly corresponds to TRBD1 (6 bases). Germline CDR1 MDHEN, CDR2 SYDVKM. This CDR3 comprises 11 residues. V was cut by 8 bases and J by 8 bases, with 12 bases left in between. Written as DNA, the CDR3 is TGTGCCAGCGAAAGGGGGGTAGGCTACACCTTC. Amino acids: CASERGVGYTF.